One TCR beta chain is described in this entry. These data are taken from a study of patients and donors after allogeneic stem cell transplantation. From germline, CDR1 is SNHLY and CDR2 FYNNEI. This CDR3 comprises 14 residues. The ends were cut back, 7 bases at V and 1 base at J, with 13 bases in the middle. A single record per CDR3 protein comes from TCRdb applying MiXCR to the RT-PCR reads. The table records approximately 11,000 distinct CDR3 sequences, around 20% of them present only once. V and J are TRBV2 and TRBJ1-1; D unclear. Sequencing was performed on blood, either unsorted or a sorted T cell fraction (not recorded which). This TCR was recovered from a human donor who was either an allogeneic HSCT recipient or a stem cell or donor lymphocyte infusion donor (not recorded which). It is not recorded whose cells these are; they may come from a transplant donor. CDR3 in DNA: TGTGCCAGCACCGCGTGGGTGAGGAACACTGAAGCTTTCTTT. Its translation: CASTAWVRNTEAFF. Drawing the rest from reference TRBV2 and TRBJ1-1, the complete variable domain is EPEVTQTPSHQVTQMGQEVILRCVPISNHLYFYWYRQILGQKVEFLVSFYNNEISEKSEIFDDQFSVERPDGSNFTLKIRSTKLEDSAMYFCASTAWVRNTEAFFGQGTRLTVV.